The present entry profiles one TCR beta chain with its context. The data originate from a study of blood T cell repertoires in COVID-19. Across the study: In each case, the material was cDNA or gDNA derived from T cells, B-cell-depleted T cells, or PBMCs.

Seattle cases were enrolled at active infection and followed longitudinally. The table came from immunoSEQ multiplex PCR; TCRdb's copy has only in-frame clones and leaves some out. The sample lists hundreds of thousands of clones; 65% to 90% were seen once. The clonotype originates from a woman in her fifties or sixties with COVID-19, enrolled during active disease. The specimen sequenced was peripheral blood.

The CDR3 DNA reads as TGCAGCGTGGGGACAGGGGGCTACAATGAGCAGTTCTTC. It encodes CSVGTGGYNEQFF. This rearrangement joins TRBV29-1 to TRBJ2-1, with TRBD1 identical over 11 bases. The CDR3 consists of 13 residues. CDR1 SQVTM and CDR2 ANQGSEA come from the germline V gene. The V segment lost 6 bases and the J segment 3 bases; nucleotides outside the gene matches: 1.